This T cell receptor (beta chain) was found in a study of breast tumors, draining lymph nodes, adjacent tissues. This clonotype was observed a few times. Each CDR3 protein gets one entry after TCRdb re-called the multiplex PCR reads with MiXCR. The sample lists about 80,000 distinct CDR3 sequences, roughly a fifth occurring once. Axillary draining lymph nodes of breast cancer patients supplied the node samples. The TCR comes from a female donor with breast cancer. Some clones in this sample may be carry-over from other donors' samples. The sequencing sample was made of axillary lymph node tissue.

Here the CDR3 DNA reads TGTGCCAGCAGTTTGACAGGGGGCTTTGGCTACACCTTC. Its translation is CASSLTGGFGYTF. The rearrangement links TRBV28 to TRBJ1-2; 10 nucleotides match TRBD1. V was pared by 3 bases and J by 7 bases, with 2 bases of the junction left unmatched. Germline CDR1 is MDHEN and CDR2 is SYDVKM. CDR3 length equals 13 residues.